The entry below describes one T cell receptor (beta chain). The length of the CDR3 is 13 residues. V gave up 3 bases and J gave up 4 bases, with 7 bases separating them. This table comes from immunoSEQ multiplex PCR, and its TCRdb copy is limited to in-frame clones, with some not included. The sample yields 120,000 to 150,000 clones, about four fifths seen once. These data originate in a study of blood T cell repertoires in COVID-19. About the study: Donors in the United States, Italy and Spain gave samples during acute or convalescent COVID-19.

The chain is built from TRBV12-3 or TRBV12-4 and TRBJ1-5; D unclear. Sequencing was performed on PBMCs or T cells enriched from blood (not recorded which). This sequence originates from a woman aged 45-59 years who had been exposed to COVID-19. The DNA for the CDR3 is TGTGCCAGCAGTTTCGCAGATAATCAGCCCCAGCATTTT. This gives the protein CASSFADNQPQHF.